Listed below are T cell receptor beta chains from one sample, sequenced in a study of identical twins. From the 5' RACE reads, TCRdb called clonotypes with MiXCR, one entry per CDR3 protein. The data show about 250,000 distinct CDR3 sequences, about 8.9% seen once. A further study also used this sample, focusing on yellow fever vaccine responses in identical twins.

Sequencing was carried out using CD8+ T cells sorted from blood. These receptors were obtained from a woman younger than 30 in good health. Both conserved end residues are part of each CDR3. D genes are given only for firm matches. Size is omitted from some rows. Given values are once, few, many or a class for expanded clones.

abundance	v_gene	len	j_gene	d_gene	CDR3nt	CDR3aa
few	TRBV2	11	TRBJ2-2	NA	TGTGCCAGCCTACAGGGAGGGGAGCTGTTTTTT	CASLQGGELFF
NA	TRBV7-9	16	TRBJ2-1	TRBD1	TGTGCCAGCAGCGGAAGGACAGGTAGCTCCTACAATGAGCAGTTCTTC	CASSGRTGSSYNEQFF
few	TRBV11-3	16	TRBJ2-2	NA	TGTGCCAGCAGCTTAGATGGGACGGCGAACACCGGGGAGCTGTTTTTT	CASSLDGTANTGELFF
few	TRBV6-1	16	TRBJ2-1	TRBD1	TGTGCCAGCAGGGGACAGGGCCTTTCCATTTACAATGAGCAGTTCTTC	CASRGQGLSIYNEQFF
NA	TRBV7-2	14	TRBJ2-7	NA	TGTGCCAGCAGCAATCCAGGGAGAATACGCGAGCAGTACTTC	CASSNPGRIREQYF
NA	TRBV2	16	TRBJ2-5	TRBD1	TGTGCCAGCAGTAACCTCGGACAGGTCAGGGAAGAGACCCAGTACTTC	CASSNLGQVREETQYF
few	TRBV20-1	13	TRBJ2-7	NA	TGCAGTGCTAGCCCCACCGAGACCTACGAGCAGTACTTC	CSASPTETYEQYF
many	TRBV2	15	TRBJ2-1	NA	TGTGCCAGCAGCGAAACTGCCGGACAGTACAATGAGCAGTTCTTC	CASSETAGQYNEQFF
many	TRBV12-3/TRBV12-4	14	TRBJ1-1	TRBD1	TGTGCCAGCAGTTTAGGGGACAGCACCACTGAAGCTTTCTTT	CASSLGDSTTEAFF
NA	TRBV5-5	15	TRBJ2-3	NA	TGTGCCAGCAGCTCCCGGCCCCAAGGGCCAGATACGCAGTATTTT	CASSSRPQGPDTQYF
NA	TRBV4-3	16	TRBJ2-3	TRBD2	TGCGCCAGCAGCCCGAGCGGGATCGCTTACACAGATACGCAGTATTTT	CASSPSGIAYTDTQYF
few	TRBV7-8	16	TRBJ2-3	NA	TGTGCCAGCAGCTTATCCTCGTGGAACCTGACAGATACGCAGTATTTT	CASSLSSWNLTDTQYF
few	TRBV10-1	13	TRBJ2-7	NA	TGCGCCAGCACGGCGCCTGGTCCCTACGAGCAGTACTTC	CASTAPGPYEQYF
NA	TRBV5-1	18	TRBJ2-7	TRBD2	TGCGCCAGCAGCTTGACTCGGTTCGGTCTAGCGGAACCCTACGAGCAGTACTTC	CASSLTRFGLAEPYEQYF
few	TRBV7-8	15	TRBJ2-7	NA	TGTGCCAGCAGCCCGTTTGAGTCCCTTACGTTCGAGCAGTACTTC	CASSPFESLTFEQYF
NA	TRBV6-5	16	TRBJ2-7	NA	TGTGCCAGCAGTTCTGGTCGTGGCCTATGGGCCTACGAGCAGTACTTC	CASSSGRGLWAYEQYF
many	TRBV7-8	15	TRBJ2-7	TRBD2	TGTGCCAGCAGCTTAGGGACTAGGCCCTCCTACGAGCAGTACTTC	CASSLGTRPSYEQYF
many	TRBV7-9	9	TRBJ2-5	NA	TGTGCCAGTAAAGAGACCCAGTACTTC	CASKETQYF
few	TRBV5-5	14	TRBJ2-7	NA	TGTGCCAGCAGCCCCCCGGACCGCTGTTCCGAGCAGTACTTC	CASSPPDRCSEQYF
few	TRBV28	13	TRBJ2-7	NA	TGTGCCAGCAGTTTGCTGAGATACTACGAGCAGTACTTC	CASSLLRYYEQYF
many	TRBV7-2	16	TRBJ2-1	NA	TGTGCCAGCAGCTCCCCACGGGACAATTCCTACAATGAGCAGTTCTTC	CASSSPRDNSYNEQFF
NA	TRBV4-3	19	TRBJ2-1	NA	TGCGCCAGCAGCCAAGATATGAGTCGGGGCACCGATGGCCACAATGAGCAGTTCTTC	CASSQDMSRGTDGHNEQFF
many	TRBV21-1	12	TRBJ2-7	NA	TGTGCCAGCAGCCGGACAGGGAACGAGCAGTACTTC	CASSRTGNEQYF
many	TRBV20-1	10	TRBJ2-3	NA	TGCAGTGCCCCTTCAAGGGCGCAGTATTTT	CSAPSRAQYF
NA	TRBV7-9	15	TRBJ1-1	TRBD1	TGTGCCAGCAGGAACCGACAGGGACCGAACACTGAAGCTTTCTTT	CASRNRQGPNTEAFF
few	TRBV27	14	TRBJ1-1	NA	TGTGCCAGCAGTCCCGCTGGTGGGGGACCTGAAGCTTTCTTT	CASSPAGGGPEAFF
many	TRBV12-3/TRBV12-4	16	TRBJ2-1	NA	TGTGCCAGCAGACCACCCTTTGGGGATACCTACAATGAGCAGTTCTTC	CASRPPFGDTYNEQFF
many	TRBV27	16	TRBJ1-1	NA	TGTGCCAGCAGCTCTCGATTGGGCCAGCTGAACACTGAAGCTTTCTTT	CASSSRLGQLNTEAFF
large	TRBV9	17	TRBJ2-2	NA	TGTGCCAGCAGCAACCCGAGCGGAACAGCCGACACCGGGGAGCTGTTTTTT	CASSNPSGTADTGELFF
NA	TRBV7-2	15	TRBJ2-7	NA	TGTGCCAGCAGACCCCTTGGGGGGGCAATCTACGAGCAGTACTTC	CASRPLGGAIYEQYF
NA	TRBV20-1	18	TRBJ2-5	NA	TGCAGTGCTAGAGATACCTTCTCCCCCTCACGAGGACCCGAGACCCAGTACTTC	CSARDTFSPSRGPETQYF
few	TRBV20-1	13	TRBJ2-1	NA	TGCAGTGCTAGACCGAGGGCTAGCTATGAGCAGTTCTTC	CSARPRASYEQFF
NA	TRBV29-1	12	TRBJ2-1	NA	TGCAGCGTTGAAGGGGACCGCGATGAGCAGTTCTTC	CSVEGDRDEQFF
few	TRBV5-1	15	TRBJ2-3	TRBD1	TGCGCCAGCAGCTCGCCGGGACAGGGCACAGATACGCAGTATTTT	CASSSPGQGTDTQYF
NA	TRBV6-1	14	TRBJ2-3	NA	TGTGCCAGCACCCCCTGGGTAGCGGCAGATACGCAGTATTTT	CASTPWVAADTQYF
many	TRBV12-3/TRBV12-4	17	TRBJ2-1	TRBD2	TGTGCCAGCAGTTTAGTTTTAGCGGGGGGGCCTTCGGGTGAGCAGTTCTTC	CASSLVLAGGPSGEQFF
few	TRBV5-5	16	TRBJ2-1	NA	TGTGCCAGCAGCGAGGCTCAGGGAGCCAAATTTAATGAGCAGTTCTTC	CASSEAQGAKFNEQFF
few	TRBV20-1	13	TRBJ2-7	NA	TGCAGTGCTTCACCCGCGGTGAGCTACGAGCAGTACTTC	CSASPAVSYEQYF
few	TRBV11-1	12	TRBJ2-1	NA	TGTGCCAGCAGCTTAACTAACGATGAGCAGTTCTTC	CASSLTNDEQFF
many	TRBV7-9	12	TRBJ2-3	TRBD2	TGTGCCAGCAGGGCAGCGGGAGTGGAAATGGATTTT	CASRAAGVEMDF
many	TRBV29-1	14	TRBJ2-7	NA	TGCAGCGTTGAAGACCTCGGAGGCGCCTGGGAGCAGTACTTC	CSVEDLGGAWEQYF
NA	TRBV6-2/TRBV6-3	19	TRBJ2-2	TRBD2	TGTGCCAGCAGTTACGAGCAGCTAGCGGGAGCTTGGAACACCGGGGAGCTGTTTTTT	CASSYEQLAGAWNTGELFF
many	TRBV29-1	12	TRBJ2-5	TRBD1	TGCAGCGTGACAGGGGTCCAAGAGACCCAGTACTTC	CSVTGVQETQYF
few	TRBV27	13	TRBJ2-1	NA	TGTGCCAGCAGTTTATTGGGCCGGGATGAGCAGTTCTTC	CASSLLGRDEQFF
many	TRBV6-2/TRBV6-3	14	TRBJ2-2	TRBD2	TGTGCCAGCAGTACGACTAGCGGGCCCGGGGAGCTGTTTTTT	CASSTTSGPGELFF